Below are 20 T cell receptor beta chains sequenced from a single sample in a study of early T cells in non-severe SARS-CoV-2 infection. Each CDR3 protein gets one entry after TCRdb re-called the 5' RACE reads with MiXCR. The sample gives around 60,000 distinct CDR3 sequences, about 13% of which show up once; roughly 9.1% is in the top ten. Input material: whole blood. Source of these receptors: an adult who was a healthcare worker with PCR-confirmed SARS-CoV-2 infection or an uninfected control (not recorded which).

The chain joins TRBV6-1 to TRBJ2-1; 13 bases map to TRBD2. CDR1 and CDR2 (germline): MNHNS, SASEGT. The CDR3 loop spans 17 amino acids. With 6 bases clipped from V and 5 bases from J, the junction kept 10 bases outside the gene matches. The DNA of the CDR3 is TGTGCCAGCAGACGGACTTCCGGGACTAGCGGGAACAATGAGCAGTTCTTC. Translated: CASRRTSGTSGNNEQFF.

In this sample, this clonotype turned up many times. CDR3 amino acids: CASSTGGPTEAFF. CDR3 bases: TGTGCCAGCAGTACAGGGGGACCCACTGAAGCTTTCTTT. The rearrangement uses TRBV6-5 and TRBJ1-1; TRBD1 agrees at 8 bases. CDR1 and CDR2 (germline): MNHEY, SVGAGI. J lost 4 bases, V lost 5 bases, and 3 bases had no gene match. This CDR3 has 13 residues.

The sample holds many counts of this clonotype. The DNA of the CDR3 is TGTGCCAGCACCACCGGGACAGGGCAGTATGGCTACACCTTC. Amino acids: CASTTGTGQYGYTF. The chain carries TRBV11-2 and TRBJ1-2, with TRBD1 matching over 9 bases. With V trimmed by 7 bases and J by 5 bases, 8 bases remained unmatched. This CDR3 has 14 residues. The germline V gene has CDR1 SGHAT and CDR2 FQNNGV.

The V call is TRBV7-9, the J call TRBJ2-6, with 10 positions matching TRBD1. V shed 4 bases, J shed 1 base, and the junction held 7 bases outside the gene matches. Per the germline V gene, CDR1 is SEHNR and CDR2 is FQNEAQ (reference sequence). CDR3 length equals 18 residues. The CDR3 is CASSSPRDRGSGANVLTF. The DNA of the CDR3 is TGTGCCAGCAGCTCCCCAAGGGACAGGGGTTCTGGGGCCAACGTCCTGACTTTC. The entire variable domain, with the rest obtained from reference TRBV7-9 and TRBJ2-6, is as follows: DTGVSQNPRHKITKRGQNVTFRCDPISEHNRLYWYRQTLGQGPEFLTYFQNEAQLEKSRLLSDRFSAERPKGSFSTLEIQRTEQGDSAMYLCASSSPRDRGSGANVLTFGAGSRLTVL.

This clonotype was found a few times. The chain carries TRBV5-1 and TRBJ1-1; no firm D call. There are 11 residues in the CDR3. The germline V and J ends were trimmed by 5 bases and 7 bases, with 9 bases remaining between them. Germline V gives CDR1 SGHRS, CDR2 YFSETQ. CDR3 sequence reads: CASSQGLEAFF. In DNA form, the CDR3 reads TGCGCCAGCAGTCAAGGACTTGAAGCTTTCTTT.

The sample holds one count of this clonotype. With a much larger clone just one base away, this may be a read error. The rearrangement uses TRBV7-3 and TRBJ2-3, with TRBD2 identical over 13 bases. Losses at the gene ends were 7 bases for V and 6 bases for J; bases not matched to a gene: 4. The CDR3 length is 14 residues. Germline V gene data show CDR1 as SGHTA and CDR2 as FQGTGA. The CDR3 DNA reads TGTGCCAGCACACTAGCGGGAGGGCCGGATACGCAGTATTTT. Its translation: CASTLAGGPDTQYF.

The V gene is TRBV12-3 or TRBV12-4, the J gene TRBJ2-5; the match to TRBD2 covers 7 bases. The V segment lost 5 bases and the J segment 2 bases; nucleotides outside the gene matches: 5. The length of the CDR3 is 14 residues. The CDR3 coding sequence is TGTGCCAGCAGTCCAGCGGGACGGCAAGAGACCCAGTACTTC. It translates to CASSPAGRQETQYF.

The rearrangement joins TRBV20-1 to TRBJ2-7, with 9 nucleotides matching TRBD2. The CDR3 is 13 amino acids. The J segment lost 2 bases and the V segment lost 3 bases, leaving 2 bases of the junction unmatched. In germline, CDR1 is DFQATT, CDR2 SNEGSKA (reference sequence). The CDR3 reads CSARWTSAYEQYF. In DNA form, the CDR3 reads TGCAGTGCTAGGTGGACTAGCGCCTACGAGCAGTACTTC.

The V call is TRBV12-3 or TRBV12-4, the J call TRBJ1-1, with TRBD1 matching over 8 bases. J gave up 7 bases and V 4 bases, and 8 bases lay outside the gene matches. The length of the CDR3 is 14 residues. The CDR3 bases are TGTGCCAGCAGTTCAGACAGGGGCGGTGGTGAAGCTTTCTTT. It translates to CASSSDRGGGEAFF.

V usage is TRBV24-1 and J usage is TRBJ2-5; D is uncertain. The CDR3 has 13 amino acids. The germline CDR1 and CDR2 sequences are KGHDR and SFDVKD. V was clipped by 5 bases and J by 8 bases, with 14 bases between them. The CDR3 protein is CATSGPRARTQYF. In nucleotides, the CDR3 is TGTGCCACCAGTGGCCCTCGAGCTCGAACCCAGTACTTC.

Only a few counts were recorded for this clonotype. The rearrangement uses TRBV18 and TRBJ2-4; tentatively, D is TRBD1 (5 bases). Germline V lookup: CDR1 KGHSH, CDR2 LQKENI. V shed 3 bases and J shed 6 bases, with 9 bases lying between them. CDR3 length equals 13 residues. The CDR3 region is CASSPTDINIQYF. The CDR3, as DNA: TGTGCCAGCTCACCGACAGACATAAACATTCAGTACTTC.

The V call is TRBV7-6, the J call TRBJ2-3; TRBD1 matches 10 bases. The CDR3 length is 15 residues. The germline V gene has CDR1 SGHVS and CDR2 FNYEAQ. The V and J ends lost 5 bases and 5 bases, in that order; junction bases with no gene match: 7. CDR3 in DNA: TGTGCCAGCAGCCCCCGACAGGGGGCAGGAGATACGCAGTATTTT. It is translated as CASSPRQGAGDTQYF.

This clonotype was picked up many times. The chain is built from TRBV18 and TRBJ2-7, with 8 positions matching TRBD1. The CDR3 is 15 residues long. Trimming removed 3 bases from V and 2 bases from J; junction bases left unmatched: 6. CDR1 and CDR2 from the germline V gene are KGHSH and LQKENI. The CDR3 loop is CASSPTGQVTYEQYF. The DNA of the CDR3 is TGTGCCAGCTCACCTACGGGACAGGTCACCTACGAGCAGTACTTC.

The chain uses TRBV29-1 and TRBJ1-2; D perhaps matches TRBD1 (5 bases). The V gene's germline CDR1 is SQVTM and CDR2 ANQGSEA. Between the trimmed V and J ends, which lost 6 bases and 3 bases, there was a span of 20 bases. The CDR3 covers 15 residues. Written as DNA, the CDR3 is TGCAGCGTGGTCCCTAGTTCGGGGGAGGACTATGGCTACACCTTC. Amino acid sequence: CSVVPSSGEDYGYTF.

The sample holds a few counts of this clonotype. V and J are TRBV7-3 and TRBJ1-1; maybe TRBD1 (5 bases). The CDR3 covers 14 residues. V lost 2 bases and J 3 bases, leaving 10 bases between the germline ends. Germline V lookup: CDR1 SGHTA, CDR2 FQGTGA. CDR3 in DNA: TGTGCCAGCAGCTTATCCATAGGGGACACTGAAGCTTTCTTT. As protein: CASSLSIGDTEAFF.

The chain carries TRBV7-6 and TRBJ1-6; perhaps TRBD1 as D (6 bases). The CDR3 contains 12 residues. V was clipped by 5 bases and J by 10 bases, with 9 bases between them. Germline-derived CDR1 and CDR2 are SGHVS and FNYEAQ. For the CDR3, the DNA is TGTGCCAGCAGCCGGGGACAATCACCCCTCCACTTT. This gives the protein CASSRGQSPLHF.

This clonotype was seen a handful of times. The rearrangement joins TRBV7-9 to TRBJ1-5; D possibly corresponds to TRBD1 (5 bases). The V end was cut by 4 bases, the J end by 3 bases, with 10 bases between. The length of the CDR3 is 14 residues. From germline, CDR1 is SEHNR and CDR2 FQNEAQ (reference sequence). CDR3 nucleotides: TGTGCCAGCAGCTCCGGACAAGTCAATCAGCCCCAGCATTTT. It encodes CASSSGQVNQPQHF.

This clonotype was observed a few times. V gene TRBV30 combines with J gene TRBJ1-4, with a tentative D call TRBD1 (6 bases). CDR1 is GTSNPN, CDR2 SVGIG, per germline (reference sequence). This CDR3 region has 15 residues. Trimming left V 0 bases short and J 5 bases short, with 13 bases between. This chain's CDR3 is CAWSVQKGQNEKLFF. The CDR3 region has the DNA TGTGCCTGGAGTGTACAAAAGGGACAAAATGAAAAACTGTTTTTT.

The chain couples TRBV6-2 or TRBV6-3 to TRBJ2-5; 12 positions agree with TRBD2. The length of the CDR3 is 14 residues. CDR1 is MNHEY, CDR2 SVGEGT, per germline. With 6 bases clipped from V and 3 bases from J, the junction kept 2 bases outside the gene matches. CDR3 DNA sequence: TGTGCCAGCAGACCTAGCGGGAGGGAAGAGACCCAGTACTTC. It translates to CASRPSGREETQYF.

The J gene is TRBJ1-1, the V gene TRBV20-1; 11 bases are a match to TRBD1. Germline V gene sequence: CDR1 DFQATT, CDR2 SNEGSKA (reference sequence). This CDR3 contains 13 residues. With 8 bases clipped from V and 5 bases from J, the junction kept 7 bases outside the gene matches. CDR3 DNA: TGCAGTCCGGACAGGGGGCGGAGGACTGAAGCTTTCTTT. Protein product: CSPDRGRRTEAFF.